A single sample gave rise to the 2 T cell receptor beta chains below, sequenced in a study of control samples from healthy donors and cancer patients. Measured with immunoSEQ multiplex PCR; TCRdb has only the in-frame clones, and not every one. Among 90,000 to 100,000 clones listed, about 79% were seen once. Sample: blood. The receptors here all came from a woman in her twenties or thirties in good health.

V usage is TRBV5-1 and J usage is TRBJ2-7; either TRBD1 or TRBD2 may fit D (5 bases each). CDR1 SGHRS and CDR2 YFSETQ come from the germline V gene. The V gene lost 2 bases and the J gene lost 1 base, with 10 bases spanning the gap. The CDR3 has 14 amino acids. Written as DNA, the CDR3 is TGCGCCAGCAGCTTACGGGACGGATCCTACGAGCAGTACTTC. Its translation is CASSLRDGSYEQYF. Full variable domain (remainder filled in from reference TRBV5-1 and TRBJ2-7): KAGVTQTPRYLIKTRGQQVTLSCSPISGHRSVSWYQQTPGQGLQFLFEYFSETQRNKGNFPGRFSGRQFSNSRSEMNVSTLELGDSALYLCASSLRDGSYEQYFGPGTRLTVT.

The chain is built from TRBV11-2 and TRBJ1-1; no firm D call. In germline, CDR1 is SGHAT, CDR2 FQNNGV. The CDR3 runs to 12 residues. Trimming left V 1 base short and J 9 bases short, with 9 bases between. CDR3 DNA: TGTGCCAGCAGCTTAGTCGATGGCCAAGCTTTCTTT. Amino acid sequence: CASSLVDGQAFF.